This note documents a single T cell receptor (beta chain) sequence. Its target is unknown. Time point denoted: baseline, week 1 (first vaccination visit). The treatment is: pre-vaccination baseline after standard-of-care therapy. The sample is drawn from a study of a mutant IDH1 vaccine in newly diagnosed glioma. Study-level background: Treated patients had a mean age of 40.4 years and an approximately 62% male, around 40% female split. Previous treatment comprised radiotherapy, temozolomide, or both, mostly both. Study-wide results and caveats: Pseudoprogression showed no apparent link to changes in top peripheral T cell clonotypes. Immune responses induced by vaccination arose in 93.3% of the patients.

Assay used: immunoSEQ multiplex PCR; TCRdb lists only in-frame clones, some missing. Here the sample spans some 60,000 clones, about nine tenths being singletons. V gave up 5 bases and J gave up 4 bases; unmatched junction bases: 9. This CDR3 is 15 amino acids long. Germline loops: CDR1 SGHVS, CDR2 FQNEAQ. Source: PBMCs, taken from a glioma patient treated with radiotherapy, temozolomide or both. The rearrangement links TRBV7-8 to TRBJ1-2, with 8 bases lining up with TRBD1. This sequence originates from a man aged 50-59 years with glioma. CDR3 in amino acids: CASSAAGQVIYGYTF. CDR3 coding DNA: TGTGCCAGCAGCGCGGCGGGACAGGTTATCTATGGCTACACCTTC.